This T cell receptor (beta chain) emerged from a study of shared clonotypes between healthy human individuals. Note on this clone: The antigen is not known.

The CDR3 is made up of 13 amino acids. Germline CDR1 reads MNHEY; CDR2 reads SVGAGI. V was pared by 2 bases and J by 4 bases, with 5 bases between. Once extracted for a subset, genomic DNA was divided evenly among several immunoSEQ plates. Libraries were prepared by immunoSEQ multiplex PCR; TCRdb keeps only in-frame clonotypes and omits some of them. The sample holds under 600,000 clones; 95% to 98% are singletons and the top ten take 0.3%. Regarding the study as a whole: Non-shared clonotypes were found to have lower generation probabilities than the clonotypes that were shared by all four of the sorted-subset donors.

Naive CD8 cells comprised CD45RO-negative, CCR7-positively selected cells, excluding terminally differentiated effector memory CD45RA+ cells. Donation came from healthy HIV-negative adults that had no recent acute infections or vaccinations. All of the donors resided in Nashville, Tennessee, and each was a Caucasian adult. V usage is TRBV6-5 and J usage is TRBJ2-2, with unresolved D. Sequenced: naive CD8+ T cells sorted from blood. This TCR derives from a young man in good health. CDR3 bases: TGTGCCAGCAGTTACAAAGTCACCGGGGAGCTGTTTTTT. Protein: CASSYKVTGELFF.